This section outlines one TCR beta chain sequence together with its context. The data are from a study of T-cell reconstitution after alpha-beta-depleted transplantation in children. The library targeted TCRbeta and was prepared with unique molecular identifiers. TCRdb analysed the PCR reads with MiXCR anew, one entry per CDR3 protein. The sample has hundreds of thousands of distinct CDR3 sequences, 15% to 20% seen once. Germline CDR1 and CDR2: SEHNR and FQNEAQ (reference sequence). This CDR3 spans 15 amino acids. After removal of 5 bases from V and 8 bases from J, the junction contained 10 bases not matched to a gene.

The source is a human donor who donated a stem cell graft to a child with acute lymphoblastic leukemia. The chain joins TRBV7-9 to TRBJ2-1, with 9 nucleotides matching TRBD2. Material: PBMCs from the stem cell graft donor, obtained from the stem cell graft. The CDR3 loop is CASSPPGLASDEQFF. The DNA of the CDR3 is TGTGCCAGCAGCCCACCGGGACTAGCATCGGATGAGCAGTTCTTC.